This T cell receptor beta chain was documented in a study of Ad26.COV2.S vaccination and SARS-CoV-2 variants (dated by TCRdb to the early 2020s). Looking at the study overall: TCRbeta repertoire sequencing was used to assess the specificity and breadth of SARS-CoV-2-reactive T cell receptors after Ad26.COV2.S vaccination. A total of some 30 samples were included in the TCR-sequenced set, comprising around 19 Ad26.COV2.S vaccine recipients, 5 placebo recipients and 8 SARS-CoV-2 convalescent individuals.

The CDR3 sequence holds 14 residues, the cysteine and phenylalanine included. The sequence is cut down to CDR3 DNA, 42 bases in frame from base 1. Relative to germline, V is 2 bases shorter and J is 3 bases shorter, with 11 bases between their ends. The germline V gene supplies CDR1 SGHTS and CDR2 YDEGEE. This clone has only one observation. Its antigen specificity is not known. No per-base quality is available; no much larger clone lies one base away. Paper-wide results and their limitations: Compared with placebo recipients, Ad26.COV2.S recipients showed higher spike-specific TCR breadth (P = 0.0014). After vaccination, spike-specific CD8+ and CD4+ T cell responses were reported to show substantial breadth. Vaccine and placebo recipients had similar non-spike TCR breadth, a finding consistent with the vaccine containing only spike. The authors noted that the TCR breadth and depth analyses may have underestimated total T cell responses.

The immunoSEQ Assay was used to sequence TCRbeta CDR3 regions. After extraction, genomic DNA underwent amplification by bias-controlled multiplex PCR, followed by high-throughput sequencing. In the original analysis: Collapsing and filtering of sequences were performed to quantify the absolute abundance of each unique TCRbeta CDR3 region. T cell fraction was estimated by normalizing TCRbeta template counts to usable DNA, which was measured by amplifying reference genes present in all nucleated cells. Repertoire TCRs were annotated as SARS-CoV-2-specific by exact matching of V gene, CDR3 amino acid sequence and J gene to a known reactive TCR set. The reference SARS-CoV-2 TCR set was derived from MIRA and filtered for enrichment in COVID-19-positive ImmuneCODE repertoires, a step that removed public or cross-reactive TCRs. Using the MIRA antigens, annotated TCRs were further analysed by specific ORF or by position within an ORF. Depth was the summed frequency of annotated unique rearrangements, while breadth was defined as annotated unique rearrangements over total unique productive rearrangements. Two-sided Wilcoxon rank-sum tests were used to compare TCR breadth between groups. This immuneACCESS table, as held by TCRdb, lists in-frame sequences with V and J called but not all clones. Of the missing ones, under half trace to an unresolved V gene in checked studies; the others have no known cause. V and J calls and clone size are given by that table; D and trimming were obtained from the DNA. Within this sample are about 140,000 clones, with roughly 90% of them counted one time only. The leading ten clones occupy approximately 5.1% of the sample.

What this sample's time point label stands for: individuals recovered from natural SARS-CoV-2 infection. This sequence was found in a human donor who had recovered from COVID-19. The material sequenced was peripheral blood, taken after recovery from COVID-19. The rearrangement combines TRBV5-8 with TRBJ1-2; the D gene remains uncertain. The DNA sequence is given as TGTGCCAGCAGCTTTCAGCTCGGGGACTATGGCTACACCTTC. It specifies CASSFQLGDYGYTF.